This passage covers 2 T cell receptor beta chains from one sample sequenced in a study of a mutant IDH1 vaccine in newly diagnosed glioma. Sequenced by immunoSEQ multiplex PCR; TCRdb stores in-frame clones only, minus some. The sample lists some 11,000 clones, about 87% occurring once. Time point noted: week 23, last vaccination. What each vaccine dose contained was 300 ug of mutant IDH1 20-mer peptide, accompanied by topical imiquimod. Their antigens remain unidentified. Sequenced here: PBMCs, sampled from a glioma patient whose treatment included an IDH1 peptide vaccine. These receptors originate from a woman aged 40-49 years with glioma. Some clones in this sample may be carry-over from other donors' samples.

V gene TRBV27 combines with J gene TRBJ1-2; D uncertain. Trimming pared 4 bases from V and 8 bases from J, leaving 17 bases between. Per the germline V gene, CDR1 is MNHEY and CDR2 is SMNVEV (reference sequence). The length of the CDR3 is 14 residues. The CDR3 bases are TGTGCCAGCAGTTCTTCATGGAAGGGTTACGGCTACACCTTC. This translates into CASSSSWKGYGYTF.

This clone came up once. The CDR3 nucleotides read TGTGCCAGCAGCTTAAGCGGGACCGGGGAGCTGTTTTTT. It yields the protein CASSLSGTGELFF. The V call is TRBV9, the J call TRBJ2-2; TRBD2 is a possible D gene (6 bases). The V end was cut by 4 bases, the J end by 5 bases, with 9 bases between. Germline lookup yields CDR1 SGDLS and CDR2 YYNGEE. The CDR3 consists of 13 residues.